The next 7 T cell receptor beta chains were all read from a single sample in a study of blood T cell repertoires in COVID-19. Profiled with immunoSEQ multiplex PCR; TCRdb holds only in-frame clones, not every one. This repertoire shows around 300,000 clones, approximately 90% found once; its top ten account for about 2%. Sequencing used peripheral blood. Every receptor here comes from a man aged 18 to 30 with active or convalescent COVID-19.

This clone was seen once. The rearrangement links TRBV9 to TRBJ2-1, with D maybe TRBD2 (6 bases). V was cut by 4 bases and J by 4 bases, with 18 bases left in between. The CDR3 is 16 residues long. Germline CDR1 SGDLS, CDR2 YYNGEE. CDR3 region: CASSPNSGSRYNEQFF. The CDR3 DNA reads TGTGCCAGCAGCCCTAACTCCGGGAGTCGATACAATGAGCAGTTCTTC.

The J gene is TRBJ1-2, the V gene TRBV10-3; the D gene is possibly TRBD1 (6 bases). Germline CDR1 ENHRY, CDR2 SYGVKD. Trimming removed 5 bases at V and 0 bases at J, with 16 bases between. The CDR3 contains 16 residues. Here the CDR3 DNA reads TGTGCCATCAGTCCAACCCCGGACAGAGCTAACTATGGCTACACCTTC. Amino acids: CAISPTPDRANYGYTF.

The V gene is TRBV9, the J gene TRBJ2-5, with 9 positions matching TRBD1. The V segment lost 0 bases and the J segment 9 bases; nucleotides outside the gene matches: 6. This CDR3 region has 14 residues. Germline-derived CDR1 and CDR2 are SGDLS and YYNGEE. The CDR3, as DNA: TGTGCCAGCAGCGTAGAGGGACAGGGTGATGCCCAGTACTTC. Translated, it gives CASSVEGQGDAQYF.

The chain combines TRBV9 with TRBJ2-1; D unresolved. Germline CDR1 is SGDLS and CDR2 is YYNGEE. CDR3 length: 13 amino acids. Between the trimmed V and J ends, which lost 0 bases and 10 bases, there was a span of 11 bases. As DNA, the CDR3 is TGTGCCAGCAGCGTAGTGGATCCTAGAGAGCAGTTCTTC. It specifies CASSVVDPREQFF.

The chain has TRBV7-8 and TRBJ2-7, with a tentative D call TRBD1 (5 bases). The CDR3 is 12 amino acids. Trimming stripped 1 base from V and 6 bases from J, with 7 bases between. The germline V gene encodes CDR1 SGHVS and CDR2 FQNEAQ. In DNA, the CDR3 is TGTGCCAGCAGCTTAGGGACAAGCGAGCAGTACTTC. Residues: CASSLGTSEQYF.

This clone occurred many times. This chain's CDR3 is CASSLGAGANSPLHF. The CDR3 nucleotides are TGTGCCAGCAGCTTAGGGGCAGGGGCTAATTCACCCCTCCACTTT. The chain combines TRBV7-2 with TRBJ1-6; D might be TRBD1 (6 bases). There are 15 residues in the CDR3. V lost 1 base to trimming and J lost 6 bases, with 10 bases between them. CDR1 is SGHTA and CDR2 is FQGNSA in the germline V gene.

The gene calls are TRBV14 and TRBJ2-7; D perhaps matches TRBD1 (6 bases). This CDR3 spans 14 amino acids. Trimming left V 0 bases short and J 5 bases short, with 11 bases between. CDR1 and CDR2 from the germline V gene are SGHDN and FVKESK. In nucleotides, the CDR3 is TGTGCCAGCAGCCAAGATCTCAGGGGCCACGAGCAGTACTTC. Amino acids: CASSQDLRGHEQYF.